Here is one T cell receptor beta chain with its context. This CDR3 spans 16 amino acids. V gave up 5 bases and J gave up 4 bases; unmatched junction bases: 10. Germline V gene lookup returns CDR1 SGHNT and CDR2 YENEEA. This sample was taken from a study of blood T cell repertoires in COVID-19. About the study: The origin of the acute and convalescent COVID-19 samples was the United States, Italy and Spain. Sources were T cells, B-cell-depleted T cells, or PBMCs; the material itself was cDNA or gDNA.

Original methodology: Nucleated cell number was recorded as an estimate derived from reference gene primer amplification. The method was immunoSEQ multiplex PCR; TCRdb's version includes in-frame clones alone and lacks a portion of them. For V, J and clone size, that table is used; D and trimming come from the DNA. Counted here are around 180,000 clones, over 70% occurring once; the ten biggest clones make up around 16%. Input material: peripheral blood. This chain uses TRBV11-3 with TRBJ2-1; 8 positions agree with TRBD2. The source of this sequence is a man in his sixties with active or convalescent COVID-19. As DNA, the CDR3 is TGTGCCAGCAGCCCCAGCGGGAGCATTTATTACAATGAGCAGTTCTTC. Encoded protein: CASSPSGSIYYNEQFF.